Shown below are 10 T cell receptor beta chains from a single sample sequenced in a study of shared clonotypes between healthy human individuals. CD8 cells regarded as naive lacked CD45RO, were positively chosen for CCR7, and omitted terminally differentiated effector memory CD45RA+ cells. The method was immunoSEQ multiplex PCR; TCRdb's version includes in-frame clones alone and lacks a portion of them. The sample lists millions of clones, 85% to 95% occurring once. The sequencing input was naive CD8+ T cells from PBMCs. The source of these receptors is a man aged 18 to 30 in good health. Some clones in this sample may be carry-over from other donors' samples.

The J gene is TRBJ1-2, the V gene TRBV9; D might be TRBD1 (5 bases). The CDR3 is made up of 15 amino acids. The germline gives CDR1 SGDLS, CDR2 YYNGEE. Trimming removed 4 bases at V and 2 bases at J, with 15 bases between. The CDR3 bases are TGTGCCAGCAGCCCCCAAGGACAACTCAACTATGGCTACACCTTC. This gives the protein CASSPQGQLNYGYTF.

The gene calls are TRBV4-1 and TRBJ2-1, with D maybe TRBD2 (5 bases). The germline V gene has CDR1 MGHRA and CDR2 YSYEKL. The length of the CDR3 is 13 residues. Trimming pared 2 bases from V and 10 bases from J, leaving 12 bases between. DNA for the CDR3: TGCGCCAGCAGCCAATGGGCTAGCAGCGAGCAGTTCTTC. As protein: CASSQWASSEQFF.

The V gene is TRBV25-1, the J gene TRBJ2-7; D is unresolved. Trimming removed 4 bases from V and 6 bases from J, with 7 bases in between. CDR3 length: 11 residues. In germline, CDR1 is MGHDK, CDR2 SYGVNS. The CDR3 here is CASSAGSEQYF. The CDR3 DNA reads TGTGCCAGCAGTGCGGGTTCCGAGCAGTACTTC.

The chain has TRBV29-1 and TRBJ2-4, with D possibly TRBD2 on 5 matching bases. CDR1 and CDR2 from the germline V gene are SQVTM and ANQGSEA. CDR3 length: 13 residues. CDR3 in DNA: TGCACCCTCGGGGTAGGGACCAAAAACATTCAGTACTTC. Translated, it gives CTLGVGTKNIQYF.

This sequence joins TRBV25-1 and TRBJ2-7; D is unclear. V was clipped by 6 bases and J by 6 bases, with 9 bases between them. This CDR3 has 11 residues. The germline V gene encodes CDR1 MGHDK and CDR2 SYGVNS. The CDR3, as DNA: TGTGCCAGCAGGGAGAGTGGCGAGCAGTACTTC. Translation: CASRESGEQYF.

This CDR3 reads CASSPGTGTSTDTQYF. The CDR3 coding sequence is TGTGCCAGCAGCCCGGGGACTGGTACTAGCACAGATACGCAGTATTTT. The genes are TRBV5-6 and TRBJ2-3; possibly TRBD2 for D (6 bases). This CDR3 is 16 amino acids long. V dropped 4 bases and J dropped 0 bases, with 15 bases sitting between them. Germline CDR1 reads SGHDT; CDR2 reads YYEEEE.

This clone was detected once. This chain joins TRBV14 and TRBJ2-3, with D unresolved. Germline CDR1 SGHDN, CDR2 FVKESK. The CDR3 spans 16 residues. V lost 2 bases and J lost 2, with 14 bases in between. The CDR3 region has the DNA TGTGCCAGCAGCCAATCACTCCGACCTCCCACAGATACGCAGTATTTT. Its translation: CASSQSLRPPTDTQYF.

This chain links TRBV7-6 with TRBJ1-3; no definite D call. Germline CDR1 is SGHVS and CDR2 is FNYEAQ. Trimming removed 0 bases at V and 0 bases at J, with 6 bases between. The CDR3 runs to 15 residues. CDR3 sequence: CASSLAGASGNTIYF. The CDR3 DNA reads TGTGCCAGCAGCTTAGCGGGCGCCTCTGGAAACACCATATATTTT. Full variable domain (outside the CDR3, taken from reference TRBV7-6 and TRBJ1-3): GAGVSQSPRYKVTKRGQDVALRCDPISGHVSLYWYRQALGQGPEFLTYFNYEAQQDKSGLPNDRFSAERPEGSISTLTIQRTEQRDSAMYRCASSLAGASGNTIYFGEGSWLTVV.

CDR3 sequence reads: CASSAKARHNEQFF. As DNA, the CDR3 is TGTGCCAGCAGCGCCAAAGCCCGGCACAATGAGCAGTTCTTC. The rearrangement links TRBV9 to TRBJ2-1, with unresolved D. Germline V CDR1 and CDR2: SGDLS, YYNGEE. Trimming cost V 3 bases and J 5 bases, with 12 bases left between them. CDR3 size: 14 residues. Looking up the rest from reference TRBV9 and TRBJ2-1 gives the full variable domain: DSGVTQTPKHLITATGQRVTLRCSPRSGDLSVYWYQQSLDQGLQFLIQYYNGEERAKGNILERFSAQQFPDLHSELNLSSLELGDSALYFCASSAKARHNEQFFGPGTRLTVL.

The chain carries TRBV6-1 and TRBJ2-1; D possibly corresponds to TRBD2 (5 bases). Germline values: CDR1 MNHNS, CDR2 SASEGT. The CDR3 loop spans 18 amino acids. V lost 3 bases, J lost 0 bases, and 18 bases lay in between. Written as DNA, the CDR3 is TGTGCCAGCAGTGACAGAAGACGGAGGACGGGCTCCTACAATGAGCAGTTCTTC. Amino acids: CASSDRRRRTGSYNEQFF.